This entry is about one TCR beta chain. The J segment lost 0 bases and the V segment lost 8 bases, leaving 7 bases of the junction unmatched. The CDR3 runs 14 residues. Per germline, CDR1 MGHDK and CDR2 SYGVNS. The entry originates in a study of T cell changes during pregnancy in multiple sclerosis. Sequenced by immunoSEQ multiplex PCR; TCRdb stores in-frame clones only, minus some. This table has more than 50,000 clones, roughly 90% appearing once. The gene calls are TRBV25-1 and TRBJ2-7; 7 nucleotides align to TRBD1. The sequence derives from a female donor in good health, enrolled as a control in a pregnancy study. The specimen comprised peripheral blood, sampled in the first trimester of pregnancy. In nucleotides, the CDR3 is TGTGCCAGCGCAGGACAGGAACTCTCCTACGAGCAGTACTTC. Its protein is CASAGQELSYEQYF.